This T cell receptor (beta chain) was identified during a study of CD8 T cells in ankylosing spondylitis (dated by TCRdb to 2016 to 2017). The study in broad terms: The study set out to find disease-linked TCR variants by profiling T cell receptor beta repertoires in ankylosing spondylitis patients and healthy donors. The full study cohort was made up of about 24 ankylosing spondylitis patients and 95 to 130 healthy donors. Peripheral blood samples were taken, and synovial fluid was additionally collected from ankylosing spondylitis patients. Overall study outcomes, separate from this receptor: In peripheral blood, the disease-linked clones were found at relatively low frequencies and had a CD8+ phenotype. The disease-linked clones were reported to be significantly enriched in matched synovial fluid samples from ankylosing spondylitis patients. Some motif variants had previously been reported in the synovial fluid and blood of reactive arthritis patients, which suggests shared mechanisms of disease initiation. Blood from ankylosing spondylitis patients appeared to be characterized by a TCR beta motif composed of eight or nine highly homologous amino acid variants.

CDR1 and CDR2, per the germline V gene, are SGHRS and YFSETQ. Spanning cysteine to phenylalanine, the CDR3 consists of 17 amino acids. Only the CDR3 portion is preserved as DNA: 51 bases, with reading frame beginning at the first base. Trimming leaves V shorter by 0 bases and J shorter by 1 base, with the junction holding 6 bases beyond the gene matches. Sequencing took place on an Illumina HiSeq 2500. TCR beta libraries were prepared by quantitative 5'-RACE with molecular barcodes. The study's processing was this. Disease-linked TCR variants were identified with a new computational method built on a probabilistic model of VDJ rearrangement. TCRdb redid the processing of the public reads, applying fastp at Q25 and MiXCR, and retained in-frame beta chains. Every CDR3 protein is listed once, alongside the most common genes and DNA of its rows. V and J calls and clone size were set by TCRdb, not the authors. The sample table contains fewer than 250,000 distinct CDR3 sequences; only one count was recorded for roughly a tenth of them. The ten largest clonotypes hold roughly a fifth of the sample.

This clonotype appeared many times. This clone's antigen is unknown. Base qualities are not provided; no much larger clone lies one nucleotide away. The rearrangement combines TRBV5-1 with TRBJ2-7; TRBD2 fits 11 bases in the junction. The clonotype comes from a male donor with ankylosing spondylitis or in good health (not recorded which). Sequenced sample: blood, either unsorted or a sorted T cell fraction (not recorded which). CDR3 protein: CASSLGASGGSSYEQYF. The DNA sequence reads TGCGCCAGCAGCTTGGGGGCTAGCGGGGGGTCTTCCTACGAGCAGTACTTC. The CDR3 plus the reference TRBV5-1 and TRBJ2-7 genes for the other parts give the full variable domain: KAGVTQTPRYLIKTRGQQVTLSCSPISGHRSVSWYQQTPGQGLQFLFEYFSETQRNKGNFPGRFSGRQFSNSRSEMNVSTLELGDSALYLCASSLGASGGSSYEQYFGPGTRLTVT.